The rows below give T cell receptor beta chains drawn from one sample of a study of esophageal squamous cell carcinoma under preoperative chemotherapy. TCRdb fed the PCR reads into MiXCR, producing one record per CDR3 protein. The table shows about 18,000 distinct CDR3 sequences, with under 60% occurring only once. This specimen was acquired from a patient given preoperative chemotherapy. The receptors originated from a human donor with esophageal squamous cell carcinoma. The donor label of this sample is uncertain. CDR3s include the opening cysteine and the closing phenylalanine or tryptophan. The D gene is left open where the match is weak. Part of the rows lack a size; the others show once, few, many or a class for expanded clones.

j_call,clone_size,v_call,d_call,cdr3_nt,cdr3_aa
TRBJ2-5,.,TRBV7-2,TRBD2,TGTGCCAGCAGCTTAATCGAGCGGGGGGGCCCCACAGAGACCCAGTACTTC,CASSLIERGGPTETQYF
TRBJ2-1,.,TRBV5-5,.,TGTGCCAGCAGCTTGACCGGGCCCCTCCACAATGAGCAGTTCTTC,CASSLTGPLHNEQFF
TRBJ2-5,once,TRBV7-8,TRBD1,TGTGCCGGGGGCCGAGGGGGCCGGGACCGAGAGACCCAGTACTTC,CAGGRGGRDRETQYF
TRBJ2-7,.,TRBV7-8,TRBD2,TGTGCCAGCAGCCCGGGATCGACTAGCGCGGGGGTGTTGGCCAAAGATACGCAGTACTTC,CASSPGSTSAGVLAKDTQYF
TRBJ2-4,.,TRBV7-3,TRBD2,TGTGCCAGCAGCTTAGGACTAGGTGCAAAAAACATTCAGTACTTC,CASSLGLGAKNIQYF
TRBJ2-3,.,TRBV6-1,.,TGTGCCAGCGCCGACAGACCCACAGATACGCAGTATTTT,CASADRPTDTQYF
TRBJ2-5,many,TRBV25-1,.,TGTGCCAGCAGTTTTCTGGCTGGGGGTGAGCAGTACTTC,CASSFLAGGEQYF
TRBJ1-2,.,TRBV6-1,TRBD1,TGTGCCAGCTGCATCAGACAGGGATTGGCTGGCTACACCTTC,CASCIRQGLAGYTF
TRBJ2-3,medium-sized,TRBV12-3/TRBV12-4,TRBD2,TGTGCCAGCAGTTTCGCCGGGACTAGCGCCACAGATACGCAGTATTTT,CASSFAGTSATDTQYF
TRBJ2-7,.,TRBV7-8,TRBD2,TGTGCCAGCAGCTCCGACCTCCCCCCGACTAGCGGGATATCCTACAATGAGCAGTACTTC,CASSSDLPPTSGISYNEQYF
TRBJ1-4,.,TRBV27,.,TGTGCCAGCAGCTCGAGGGGCTTAACTAATGAAAAACTGTTTTTT,CASSSRGLTNEKLFF
TRBJ2-7,.,TRBV7-2,TRBD2,TGTGCCAGCAGTGTTAGCGGGGGTTGGTCCCAAAACTCCTACGAGCAGTACTTC,CASSVSGGWSQNSYEQYF
TRBJ2-3,.,TRBV12-3/TRBV12-4,TRBD1,TGTGCCAGCAAGCCACACAGGGGGGCAGATACGCAGTATTTT,CASKPHRGADTQYF
TRBJ2-5,large,TRBV7-2,.,TGTGCCAGCAGCACCGACATCGCCCAGTACTTC,CASSTDIAQYF
TRBJ2-6,.,TRBV18,.,TGTGCCAGCTCTTTAGACAGGTGGGGGGCCAACGTCCTGACTTTC,CASSLDRWGANVLTF
TRBJ2-6,.,TRBV27,.,TGTGCCAGCAGTCCAATGGGGGGTGCCAACGTCCTGACTTTC,CASSPMGGANVLTF
TRBJ2-3,once,TRBV6-1,.,TGTGCCAGCAGCCTGGGTCTCAGCACAGGTGCGCAGTATTTT,CASSLGLSTGAQYF
TRBJ2-7,few,TRBV24-1,TRBD2,TGTGCCACCAGCCGCGGGGGGGACGAGCAGTACTTC,CATSRGGDEQYF
TRBJ2-2,.,TRBV11-2,.,TGTGCCAGCAGCTTAGATCTAGACCCCGGGGCGCAGTTTTTT,CASSLDLDPGAQFF
TRBJ2-5,few,TRBV25-1,.,TGTGCCAGCAGTCCCCGTGGGGGGGGGCCCCAAGAGACCCAGTACTTC,CASSPRGGGPQETQYF
TRBJ2-1,.,TRBV7-2,TRBD2,TGTGCCAGCAGCTTATCAGCGGGAGGGCCCTACAATGAGCAGTTCTTC,CASSLSAGGPYNEQFF
TRBJ2-2,.,TRBV7-2,TRBD2,TGTGCCAGCAGCTTAAAACTTCAGCGGGACCTCTTCACCGATGAGCTGTTTTTT,CASSLKLQRDLFTDELFF
TRBJ2-3,.,TRBV7-3,.,TGTGCCAGCAGCCCCCGCCGGGATGCAGATACGCAGTATTTT,CASSPRRDADTQYF
TRBJ2-3,.,TRBV7-9,.,TGTGCCAGCAGCCCCGCGGGTAGGGGGGGCAAAGAGACCCAGTACTTT,CASSPAGRGGKETQYF
TRBJ2-2,.,TRBV6-1,.,TGTGCCAGCAGCCTCTTGAGCTCCTACAATGAGCTGTTTTTT,CASSLLSSYNELFF
TRBJ2-2,.,TRBV7-7,TRBD2,TGTGCCAGCAGCCGAGGGACTAGCGGCTACACCGGGACGCAGTTTTTT,CASSRGTSGYTGTQFF
TRBJ2-4,.,TRBV10-2,.,TGCGCCAGCAGTGATCGGGGGACGGGGAAAAACATTCAGTACTTC,CASSDRGTGKNIQYF
TRBJ2-1,.,TRBV6-2/TRBV6-3,.,TGTGCCAGCAGTTACCTGGCCTCCTACGAGCAGTTCTTC,CASSYLASYEQFF
TRBJ2-2,.,TRBV7-3,.,TGTGCCAGCAGCTCGGGACATAACACCGGGGAGCTGTTTTTT,CASSSGHNTGELFF
TRBJ2-2,.,TRBV6-5,.,TGTGCCAGCAGTTATTCCAGGGGAATAGGCACCGAGGCGCAGTTTTTT,CASSYSRGIGTEAQFF
TRBJ2-2,few,TRBV7-3,.,TGTGCCAGCAGCTTGTGGGCGAACACCGGGGAGCTGTTTTTT,CASSLWANTGELFF
TRBJ2-3,.,TRBV12-5,TRBD2,TGTGCTAGTGGCTCTAGCGGGATGGTCACAGATACGCAGTATTTT,CASGSSGMVTDTQYF
TRBJ2-7,many,TRBV15,.,TGTGCCACCAGCAGAGGAACTATGGGGCGCGAGCAGTACTTC,CATSRGTMGREQYF
TRBJ2-2,.,TRBV5-4,TRBD2,TGTGCCAGCAGCTTGGTCCCTCCGGGACTAGCGGGACAAACCGGGGAGCTGTTTTTT,CASSLVPPGLAGQTGELFF
TRBJ2-7,.,TRBV12-3/TRBV12-4,.,TGTGCCAGCAGTTGGTCGCCTTTGTCCGAGCAGTACTTC,CASSWSPLSEQYF
TRBJ2-2,.,TRBV11-2,.,TGTGCCAGCAGCTCAACCTTTCGGGGTGGTAGCACCGGGGAGCAGTTTTTT,CASSSTFRGGSTGEQFF
TRBJ2-1,.,TRBV6-5,TRBD2,TGTGCCAGCAGTTACTCCATAGCGGGGAGCGCCGGTGAGCAGTTCTTC,CASSYSIAGSAGEQFF
TRBJ2-3,few,TRBV11-3,TRBD2,TGTGCCAGCAGCTCTAGAGGGACTAGCGGGACAGATACGCAGTATTTT,CASSSRGTSGTDTQYF
TRBJ2-2,.,TRBV24-1,.,TGTGCCACCAGTGTAGGGATCCCCGGGGAGCTGTTTTTT,CATSVGIPGELFF
TRBJ1-2,few,TRBV12-3/TRBV12-4,TRBD1,TGTGCCAGCACACAGGGGGCGGGGGGCTACACCTTC,CASTQGAGGYTF
TRBJ1-1,.,TRBV12-3/TRBV12-4,.,TGTGCCAGCAGTAAAACAAACCGGGCCCGAGGCGCTGAAGCTTTCTTT,CASSKTNRARGAEAFF
TRBJ2-1,.,TRBV7-9,TRBD1,TGTGCCAGCAGCTTAGCGACAGGGGTCGAGCAGTTCTTC,CASSLATGVEQFF
TRBJ2-7,few,TRBV7-2,.,TGTGCCAGCAGCGTCCACTACGAGCAGTACTTC,CASSVHYEQYF
TRBJ2-5,many,TRBV7-9,TRBD1,TGTGCCAGCGCTGAAGGGACAGCCAGGGGGGAGACCCAGTACTTC,CASAEGTARGETQYF
TRBJ2-1,.,TRBV12-3/TRBV12-4,TRBD2,TGTGCCAGCAGAAGGACTAGCGGGGCAGCGAACAATGAGCAGTTCTTC,CASRRTSGAANNEQFF
TRBJ2-2,.,TRBV7-2,TRBD2,TGTGCCAGCAGCTTATTCGGGACTAGCGGGAGACTTACCGGTTCCGGGGAGCTGTTTTTT,CASSLFGTSGRLTGSGELFF
TRBJ2-5,.,TRBV12-3/TRBV12-4,.,TGTGCCAGCAGTTCCGAGGTGACGCAAGACGCCCAGTCCTTC,CASSSEVTQDAQSF
TRBJ2-7,large,TRBV7-2,.,TGTGCCAGCAGCTTGGGAGGGGGAACCTACGAGCAGTACTTC,CASSLGGGTYEQYF
TRBJ2-5,.,TRBV7-9,.,TGTGCCAGCAGCCTCTACTATTGGGCCCAGCCTTCCCAAGAGACCCAGTACTTC,CASSLYYWAQPSQETQYF
TRBJ1-1,.,TRBV27,.,TGTGCCAGCAGTTCCTGGAACACTGAAGCTTTCTTT,CASSSWNTEAFF
TRBJ2-2,medium-sized,TRBV6-7,.,TGTGCCAGCAGTTACTCTAAGTCCTACACCGGGGAGCTGTTTTTT,CASSYSKSYTGELFF
TRBJ2-3,.,TRBV18,TRBD1,TGTGCCAGCTCACCACTGGCAGGGGGTGTGGGCACAGATACGCAGTATTTT,CASSPLAGGVGTDTQYF